This TCR beta chain was captured by sequencing in a study of blood T cells in healthy people across ages. Study findings and constraints: There was a strong correlation between TCR beta diversity and naive T cell percentage. Significant beta diversity loss was already apparent by age roughly 38, declining roughly linearly.

V lost 0 bases, J lost 13 bases, and 6 bases stayed unmatched. CDR1 and CDR2 from the germline V gene are LNHNV and YYDKDF (reference sequence). The CDR3 has 13 amino acids. Together with a sample-barcoded 5' primer, a J-beta primer mix was included in a second PCR lasting about 7 to 11 cycles. The authors tagged each cDNA molecule using a template-switch adaptor with 12 random nucleotides. No fewer than 2.5 million CDR3-containing paired-end reads came from each sample. TCRdb fed the 5' RACE reads into MiXCR, producing one record per CDR3 protein. This table holds around 1,800,000 distinct CDR3 sequences, roughly two fifths found once. With regard to this clonotype: The antigen remains undetermined.

The TCR comes from a human donor in good health. The chain employs TRBV15 and TRBJ2-1; 7 bases map to TRBD2. Sequencing was carried out using blood. CDR3 nucleotides: TGTGCCACCAGCAGAGATAGCGGGCAGACACAGTTCTTC. This gives the protein CATSRDSGQTQFF.